This is a list of T cell receptor beta chains from one sample in a study of blood T cell repertoires in COVID-19. Repertoires were generated with immunoSEQ multiplex PCR, while TCRdb's copy carries only in-frame clones and drops some. The sample has fewer than 70,000 clones; over 90% are singletons. Sequenced sample: peripheral blood. These receptors all stem from a man in his forties or fifties with active COVID-19. Each CDR3 is given with its conserved first and last residue. The D gene is left open where the match is weak. Clone size appears in some rows only: once, few, many, or a class for an expanded clone.

J,V,D,size,CDR3,DNA
TRBJ2-5,TRBV6-2/TRBV6-3,TRBD2,-,CASSYSLAGDRETQYF,TGTGCCAGCAGCTATTCACTAGCGGGGGACCGGGAGACCCAGTACTTC
TRBJ2-5,TRBV5-1,TRBD2,-,CASSTGASGRATFQETQYF,TGCGCCAGCAGCACGGGGGCTAGCGGGAGGGCCACTTTCCAAGAGACCCAGTACTTC
TRBJ1-1,TRBV27,-,-,CASSPTGVTEAFF,TGTGCCAGCAGTCCTACAGGAGTCACTGAAGCTTTCTTT
TRBJ1-2,TRBV3-1/TRBV3-2,-,-,CASSQAQGQGYTF,TGTGCCAGCAGCCAGGCCCAGGGTCAGGGCTACACCTTC
TRBJ1-4,TRBV7-6,-,once,CASSSLGRRLNEKLFF,TGTGCCAGCAGCTCGCTGGGGAGGAGGCTCAATGAAAAACTGTTTTTT
TRBJ1-2,TRBV28,-,-,CASSFRSQGGGYTF,TGTGCCAGCAGTTTTCGGAGCCAGGGTGGCGGCTACACCTTC
TRBJ2-1,TRBV5-4,-,-,CASSLSAELTYNEQFF,TGTGCCAGCAGTTTGTCGGCGGAGTTAACCTACAATGAGCAGTTCTTC
TRBJ2-2,TRBV5-1,TRBD1,-,CASSLVAGGNTGELFF,TGCGCCAGCAGCTTGGTCGCAGGGGGAAACACCGGGGAGCTGTTTTTT
TRBJ1-2,TRBV7-2,TRBD1,-,CASSNAGTGVYGYTF,TGTGCCAGCAGCAACGCCGGGACAGGGGTTTATGGCTACACCTTC
TRBJ1-1,TRBV7-2,TRBD1,-,CASSFNRGLVAFF,TGTGCCAGCAGCTTTAACAGGGGGCTGGTAGCTTTCTTT
TRBJ1-1,TRBV6-5,-,-,CASSSVNTEAFF,TGTGCCAGCAGTTCAGTGAACACTGAAGCTTTCTTT
TRBJ1-2,TRBV20-1,-,-,CSASTGRGYGYTF,TGCAGTGCTAGTACAGGGAGGGGTTATGGCTACACCTTC
TRBJ2-3,TRBV19,-,-,CASSALGGRTDTQYF,TGTGCCAGTAGCGCACTAGGGGGTCGGACAGATACGCAGTATTTT
TRBJ1-1,TRBV19,-,-,CASSTLNTEAFF,TGTGCCAGTAGTACTTTGAACACTGAAGCTTTCTTT
TRBJ2-2,TRBV19,-,-,CASRTANTGELFF,TGTGCCAGTAGGACAGCGAACACCGGGGAGCTGTTTTTT
TRBJ2-7,TRBV6-1,TRBD2,-,CASSEGGASGRARSSYEQYF,TGTGCCAGCAGTGAAGGTGGGGCCAGCGGGAGAGCCAGGAGCTCCTACGAGCAGTACTTC
TRBJ1-4,TRBV7-2,TRBD1,-,CASSRGQGAILFF,TGTGCCAGCAGCCGCGGACAGGGCGCCATTCTGTTTTTT
TRBJ2-4,TRBV9,-,-,CASSVSGGGLAKNIQYF,TGTGCCAGCAGCGTGAGTGGTGGGGGACTAGCCAAAAACATTCAGTACTTC
TRBJ2-3,TRBV5-4,-,-,CASSLAGGLLSVDTQYF,TGTGCCAGCAGCTTGGCCGGAGGCCTTCTAAGCGTGGATACGCAGTATTTT
TRBJ1-5,TRBV7-2,-,-,CASSSYSNQPQHF,TGTGCCAGCAGCTCTTATAGCAATCAGCCCCAGCATTTT
TRBJ1-5,TRBV6-6,-,-,CASTKNGQFHQPQHF,TGTGCCAGCACTAAAAATGGACAGTTTCATCAGCCCCAGCATTTT
TRBJ2-3,TRBV27,TRBD2,-,CASRGLAGGLDTQYF,TGTGCCAGCAGAGGACTAGCGGGAGGGTTAGATACGCAGTATTTT
TRBJ2-1,TRBV9,TRBD2,-,CASSTGLAGGNEQFF,TGTGCCAGCAGCACGGGACTAGCGGGGGGCAATGAGCAGTTCTTC
TRBJ2-3,TRBV5-4,TRBD2,-,CASSWTSGVTDTQYF,TGTGCCAGCAGCTGGACTAGCGGTGTCACAGATACGCAGTATTTT
TRBJ1-6,TRBV12-3/TRBV12-4,TRBD1,-,CASSLRGPSPLHF,TGTGCCAGCAGTTTGAGGGGGCCATCACCCCTCCACTTT
TRBJ2-2,TRBV6-2/TRBV6-3,TRBD1,-,CASSPGTERSNTGELFF,TGTGCCAGCAGCCCCGGGACAGAAAGATCGAACACCGGGGAGCTGTTTTTT
TRBJ1-5,TRBV28,-,-,CASSLSQGSQPQHF,TGTGCCAGCAGTTTGAGTCAGGGCAGCCAGCCCCAGCATTTT
TRBJ1-5,TRBV6-6,TRBD1,-,CASRRQGESNQPQHF,TGTGCCAGCAGGCGACAGGGGGAAAGCAATCAGCCCCAGCATTTT
TRBJ2-2,TRBV27,TRBD2,-,CASSLESGGRGGELFF,TGTGCCAGCAGTTTAGAGTCCGGGGGGAGGGGCGGGGAGCTGTTTTTT
TRBJ1-1,TRBV10-2,-,-,CATLWAGNTEAFF,TGCGCCACCCTCTGGGCGGGGAACACTGAAGCTTTCTTT
TRBJ2-5,TRBV3-1/TRBV3-2,TRBD1,-,CASSESSGGPLETQYF,TGTGCCAGCAGCGAGTCATCAGGGGGCCCTCTCGAGACCCAGTACTTC
TRBJ2-3,TRBV10-3,TRBD1,-,CAISQPGQGAPDTQYF,TGTGCCATCAGTCAACCCGGACAGGGGGCCCCAGATACGCAGTATTTT
TRBJ2-7,TRBV9,TRBD1,-,CASSAGQGLEEQYF,TGTGCCAGCAGCGCGGGACAGGGCTTGGAGGAGCAGTACTTC
TRBJ2-7,TRBV30,-,-,CAWGVGGSTYEQYF,TGTGCCTGGGGGGTCGGCGGTTCAACCTACGAGCAGTACTTC
TRBJ2-7,TRBV10-1,TRBD1,-,CASSDLRDRSSYEQYF,TGCGCCAGCAGTGATTTACGGGACAGGAGCTCCTACGAGCAGTACTTC
TRBJ1-6,TRBV9,TRBD1,-,CASSPRTGLNSPLHF,TGTGCCAGCAGCCCCCGGACAGGGCTTAATTCACCCCTCCACTTT
TRBJ2-5,TRBV3-1/TRBV3-2,-,-,CASSQVGGGPSGTQYF,TGTGCCAGCAGCCAAGTTGGGGGAGGACCCTCAGGGACCCAGTACTTC
TRBJ1-5,TRBV28,-,-,CASTGGGSNQPQHF,TGTGCCAGCACCGGTGGTGGTTCCAATCAGCCCCAGCATTTT
TRBJ2-3,TRBV7-9,-,-,CASSPTGPTDTQYF,TGTGCCAGCAGCCCAACAGGACCCACAGATACGCAGTATTTT
TRBJ1-2,TRBV28,TRBD1,-,CASRVYRTGEYGYTF,TGTGCCAGCAGGGTCTACCGGACAGGGGAATATGGCTACACCTTC
TRBJ2-2,TRBV4-1,TRBD1,-,CASSQQGAAGELFF,TGCGCCAGCAGCCAACAGGGGGCCGCCGGGGAGCTGTTTTTT
TRBJ2-2,TRBV24-1,-,-,CATSDRRTLAESTGELFF,TGTGCCACCAGTGATCGGCGAACTTTAGCGGAGAGCACCGGGGAGCTGTTTTTT
TRBJ2-3,TRBV2,-,-,CASILGRGKAQYF,TGTGCCAGCATCCTTGGCAGGGGCAAGGCGCAGTATTTT
TRBJ1-1,TRBV5-5,-,few,CASSSLPARDTEAFF,TGTGCCAGCAGCTCCCTCCCGGCCCGGGACACTGAAGCTTTCTTT